This TCR beta chain was identified in a study of CD8 T cells in ankylosing spondylitis. Quantitative 5'-RACE with molecular barcodes was used to make the TCR beta libraries. TCRdb reprocessed the 5' RACE reads with MiXCR, giving one entry per CDR3 protein. The table records 300,000 to 350,000 distinct CDR3 sequences, about 20% of them present only once. This clonotype has ten or more counts. The CDR3 sequence is 14 residues long. The junction had 4 bases not matched to a gene; V was cut back by 5 bases and J by 1 base. The chain is built from TRBV12-3 or TRBV12-4 and TRBJ2-5; TRBD2 matches 7 bases. Source material: blood, either unsorted or a sorted T cell fraction (not recorded which). This receptor was obtained from a female donor with ankylosing spondylitis or in good health (not recorded which). The CDR3 reads CASSISGIQETQYF. Written as DNA, the CDR3 is TGTGCCAGCAGTATAAGCGGGATCCAAGAGACCCAGTACTTC.